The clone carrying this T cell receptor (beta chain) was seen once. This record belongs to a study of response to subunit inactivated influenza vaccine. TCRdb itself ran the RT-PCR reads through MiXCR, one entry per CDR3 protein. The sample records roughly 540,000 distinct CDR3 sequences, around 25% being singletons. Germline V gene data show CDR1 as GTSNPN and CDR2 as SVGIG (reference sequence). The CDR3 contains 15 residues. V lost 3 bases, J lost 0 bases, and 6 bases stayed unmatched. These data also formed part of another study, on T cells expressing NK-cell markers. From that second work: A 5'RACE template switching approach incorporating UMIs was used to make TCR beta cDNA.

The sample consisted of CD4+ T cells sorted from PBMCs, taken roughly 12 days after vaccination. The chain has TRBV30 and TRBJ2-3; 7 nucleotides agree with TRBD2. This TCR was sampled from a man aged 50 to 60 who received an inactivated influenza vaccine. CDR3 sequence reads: CAWRDSGSSTDTQYF. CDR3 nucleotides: TGTGCCTGGAGGGATAGCGGGTCCAGCACAGATACGCAGTATTTT.